Each of the 5 T cell receptor beta chains below was sequenced from the same sample in a study of shared clonotypes between healthy human individuals. The data were produced by immunoSEQ multiplex PCR, yet TCRdb's version contains in-frame clones alone and is incomplete. The table shows over 2 million clones, with roughly 94% occurring only once. Sequences were obtained from naive CD4+ T cells sorted from blood. The subset here: CD45RA+ positively selected. These receptors were obtained from a man in his late teens or twenties in good health.

On this clone itself: The same CDR3 can be traced to other DNA sequences in this sample. This rearrangement joins TRBV7-9 to TRBJ1-5; 7 nucleotides align to TRBD1. This CDR3 region has 13 residues. V lost 5 bases to trimming and J lost 7 bases; unmatched junction nucleotides: 5. CDR1 is SEHNR and CDR2 is FQNEAQ in the germline V gene (reference sequence). The CDR3 coding sequence is TGTGCCAGCAGCAGACAGGGCGGGCAGCCCCAGCATTTT. Protein: CASSRQGGQPQHF.

The genes are TRBV7-9 and TRBJ1-3; tentative D call: TRBD1 (5 bases). In germline, CDR1 is SEHNR, CDR2 FQNEAQ (reference sequence). The V gene lost 5 bases and the J gene lost 2 bases, with 19 bases spanning the gap. The CDR3 runs 17 residues. CDR3 protein: CASSPYGTQRPGNTIYF. The CDR3 bases are TGTGCCAGCAGCCCCTATGGGACGCAACGCCCTGGAAACACCATATATTTT.

The chain uses TRBV4-3 and TRBJ1-2; the D gene is possibly TRBD1 (6 bases). V gave up 0 bases and J gave up 2 bases, with 19 bases separating them. This CDR3 is built from 18 residues. CDR1 LGHNA and CDR2 YSLEER come from the germline V gene. CDR3 DNA sequence: TGCGCCAGCAGCCAAGATCTGGCAGGGGAATCACACAACTATGGCTACACCTTC. It yields the protein CASSQDLAGESHNYGYTF.

This rearrangement joins TRBV7-2 to TRBJ1-4, with D maybe TRBD1 (6 bases). With 7 bases removed from V and 4 bases from J, the gap between germline ends came to 13 bases. The CDR3 totals 14 residues. Germline V gives CDR1 SGHTA, CDR2 FQGNSA. The CDR3 protein is CASTSEGGNEKLFF. The DNA of the CDR3 is TGTGCCAGCACTTCAGAGGGGGGTAATGAAAAACTGTTTTTT. Full variable domain (remainder filled in from reference TRBV7-2 and TRBJ1-4): GAGVSQSPSNKVTEKGKDVELRCDPISGHTALYWYRQSLGQGLEFLIYFQGNSAPDKSGLPSDRFSAERTGGSVSTLTIQRTQQEDSAVYLCASTSEGGNEKLFFGSGTQLSVL.

The chain joins TRBV18 to TRBJ1-5; 7 positions agree with TRBD1. The CDR3 is 15 amino acids. The V gene end was trimmed by 0 bases and the J gene end by 6 bases; junction bases not matched to a gene: 5. Looked up from germline, CDR1 is KGHSH and CDR2 is LQKENI. The DNA of the CDR3 is TGTGCCAGCTCACCACCTCAGGGGGTGGGTCAGCCCCAGCATTTT. Translated: CASSPPQGVGQPQHF.